The rows below give T cell receptor beta chains drawn from one sample of a study of T cell responses to AZD1222 COVID-19 vaccine. Here immunoSEQ multiplex PCR was the method, and the copy in TCRdb shows in-frame clones only, minus some. The sample includes about 76,000 clones, about nine tenths of them seen just once. The sample consisted of peripheral blood, taken on day 0 of AZD1222 vaccination. The receptors come from an adult in good health. The CDR3 runs from the conserved cysteine through the conserved F or W. A D gene is named only where the DNA matches it firmly.

v_call: TRBV7-9
d_call: -
j_call: TRBJ1-1
cdr3_aa: CASSHLTGNTEAFF
cdr3_nt: TGTGCCAGCAGCCACCTGACAGGGAACACTGAAGCTTTCTTT

v_call: TRBV3-1/TRBV3-2
d_call: -
j_call: TRBJ2-1
cdr3_aa: CASSPRLGTSLSYNEQFF
cdr3_nt: TGTGCCAGCAGCCCCCGTCTGGGCACTAGCCTCTCCTACAATGAGCAGTTCTTC

v_call: TRBV30
d_call: -
j_call: TRBJ1-1
cdr3_aa: CAWSDGNTEAFF
cdr3_nt: TGTGCCTGGAGTGACGGGAACACTGAAGCTTTCTTT

v_call: TRBV19
d_call: -
j_call: TRBJ1-6
cdr3_aa: CARTGCSYNSPLHF
cdr3_nt: TGTGCCAGAACAGGATGCTCCTATAATTCACCCCTCCACTTT

v_call: TRBV11-3
d_call: TRBD1
j_call: TRBJ2-7
cdr3_aa: CASSRGQAFSEQYF
cdr3_nt: TGTGCCAGCAGCCGGGGACAGGCCTTCTCCGAGCAGTACTTC

v_call: TRBV7-8
d_call: -
j_call: TRBJ1-2
cdr3_aa: CASSLGLGDGYTF
cdr3_nt: TGTGCCAGCAGCTTAGGCCTGGGGGATGGCTACACCTTC

v_call: TRBV29-1
d_call: -
j_call: TRBJ1-2
cdr3_aa: CSVEEGRAIHGYTF
cdr3_nt: TGCAGCGTTGAAGAGGGGAGGGCCATCCATGGCTACACCTTC

v_call: TRBV6-2/TRBV6-3
d_call: TRBD1
j_call: TRBJ1-5
cdr3_aa: CASSYGTVRINQPQHF
cdr3_nt: TGTGCCAGCAGTTACGGGACAGTGAGAATCAATCAGCCCCAGCATTTT

v_call: TRBV9
d_call: TRBD1
j_call: TRBJ2-3
cdr3_aa: CASSVDRGADTQYF
cdr3_nt: TGTGCCAGCAGCGTGGACAGGGGTGCAGATACGCAGTATTTT

v_call: TRBV28
d_call: TRBD2
j_call: TRBJ2-5
cdr3_aa: CASSFVPGRLQETQYF
cdr3_nt: TGTGCCAGCAGTTTCGTCCCCGGGAGGTTACAAGAGACCCAGTACTTC

v_call: TRBV3-1/TRBV3-2
d_call: TRBD1
j_call: TRBJ2-5
cdr3_aa: CASKTGVQETQYF
cdr3_nt: TGTGCCAGCAAAACAGGGGTCCAAGAGACCCAGTACTTC

v_call: TRBV2
d_call: -
j_call: TRBJ1-2
cdr3_aa: CASRSVGSTYGYTF
cdr3_nt: TGTGCCAGCAGGTCCGTGGGGTCGACGTATGGCTACACCTTC

v_call: TRBV14
d_call: TRBD1
j_call: TRBJ2-7
cdr3_aa: CASSLDRGYEQYF
cdr3_nt: TGTGCCAGCAGCCTGGACAGGGGTTACGAGCAGTACTTC

v_call: TRBV3-1/TRBV3-2
d_call: TRBD2
j_call: TRBJ2-7
cdr3_aa: CASSQDIGLAAF
cdr3_nt: TGTGCCAGCAGCCAAGATATCGGACTAGCGGCATTC

v_call: TRBV5-1
d_call: TRBD1
j_call: TRBJ1-2
cdr3_aa: CASSLSPGGDGYTF
cdr3_nt: TGCGCCAGCAGCTTGTCGCCAGGGGGCGATGGCTACACCTTC

v_call: TRBV30
d_call: -
j_call: TRBJ2-7
cdr3_aa: CAWSVQGGPWEQYF
cdr3_nt: TGTGCCTGGAGTGTACAAGGGGGACCATGGGAGCAGTACTTC